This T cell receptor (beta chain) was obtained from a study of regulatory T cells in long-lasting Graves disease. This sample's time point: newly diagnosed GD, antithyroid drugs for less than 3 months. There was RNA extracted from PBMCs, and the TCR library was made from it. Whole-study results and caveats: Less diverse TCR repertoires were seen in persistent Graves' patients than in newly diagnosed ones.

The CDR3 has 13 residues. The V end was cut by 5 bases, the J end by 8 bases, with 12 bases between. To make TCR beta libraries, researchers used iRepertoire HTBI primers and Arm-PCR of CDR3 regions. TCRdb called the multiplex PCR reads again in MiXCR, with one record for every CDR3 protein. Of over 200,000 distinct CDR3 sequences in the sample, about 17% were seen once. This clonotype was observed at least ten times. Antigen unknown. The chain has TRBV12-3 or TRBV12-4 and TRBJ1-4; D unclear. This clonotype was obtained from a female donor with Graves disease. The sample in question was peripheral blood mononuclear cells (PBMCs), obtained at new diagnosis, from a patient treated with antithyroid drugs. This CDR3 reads CASSPRAQEKLFF. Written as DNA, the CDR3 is TGTGCCAGCAGTCCCCGGGCCCAGGAAAAACTGTTTTTT.